These 19 T cell receptor beta chains share one sample of origin, sequenced in a study of blood T cell repertoires in COVID-19. The assay was immunoSEQ multiplex PCR, and TCRdb's table has in-frame clones only and misses some. The sample holds fewer than 95,000 clones; about 86% are singletons and the top ten take 4% to 5.5%. Sequencing was done on a sample of peripheral blood. All receptors come from a woman aged 80 or over with acute or convalescent COVID-19.

This chain joins TRBV19 and TRBJ1-2, with TRBD1 identical over 9 bases. This CDR3 region has 12 residues. The germline gives CDR1 LNHDA, CDR2 SQIVND (reference sequence). Germline trimming cut 9 bases from V and 8 bases from J; bases unmatched to any gene: 7. In DNA form, the CDR3 reads TGTGCCAGCCGGACAGGGGCTGAGGGCTACACCTTC. This encodes CASRTGAEGYTF.

The chain is built from TRBV15 and TRBJ2-3; 8 bases are shared with TRBD1. With V trimmed by 4 bases and J by 7 bases, 10 bases remained unmatched. Germline V CDR1 and CDR2: LNHNV, YYDKDF (reference sequence). This CDR3 contains 15 residues. The CDR3 sequence is CATSIDRGLGNTQYF. The CDR3 DNA follows: TGTGCCACCAGCATTGACAGGGGCTTAGGTAATACGCAGTATTTT.

The chain has TRBV7-9 and TRBJ1-4; 8 positions match TRBD1. There are 15 residues in the CDR3. Germline CDR1 SEHNR, CDR2 FQNEAQ (reference sequence). V was pared by 5 bases and J by 5 bases, with 7 bases of the junction left unmatched. CDR3 in DNA: TGTGCCAGCAGCCCACTGGACAGGGAAAATGAAAAACTGTTTTTT. Protein product: CASSPLDRENEKLFF.

The genes are TRBV2 and TRBJ2-7, with TRBD1 matching over 8 bases. From germline, CDR1 is SNHLY and CDR2 FYNNEI. Trimming removed 3 bases from V and 1 base from J; junction bases left unmatched: 5. The CDR3 contains 15 residues. CDR3 nucleotide sequence: TGTGCCAGCAGTGATCGACAGGGGATATCCTACGAGCAGTACTTC. Amino acids: CASSDRQGISYEQYF.

The chain uses TRBV20-1 and TRBJ1-5; 8 nucleotides match TRBD1. In germline, CDR1 is DFQATT, CDR2 SNEGSKA (reference sequence). The V and J ends lost 3 bases and 3 bases, in that order; junction bases with no gene match: 7. CDR3 size: 15 residues. The CDR3 DNA reads TGCAGTGCTAGTAAGGGGACAGGCTACAATCAGCCCCAGCATTTT. This sequence encodes CSASKGTGYNQPQHF.

This chain links TRBV7-2 with TRBJ2-3; 11 bases match TRBD2. From germline, CDR1 is SGHTA and CDR2 FQGNSA. The J segment lost 2 bases and the V segment lost 4 bases, leaving 5 bases of the junction unmatched. The CDR3 is made up of 16 amino acids. CDR3 coding DNA: TGTGCCAGCAGCTCACTAGCGGGGGCCCTCACAGATACGCAGTATTTT. Its translation is CASSSLAGALTDTQYF.

V gene TRBV29-1 combines with J gene TRBJ1-1; D is unclear. The CDR3 contains 13 residues. From germline, CDR1 is SQVTM and CDR2 ANQGSEA. Trimming took off 7 bases at V and 4 bases at J, with 16 bases between the two ends. The DNA for the CDR3 is TGCAGCGGCCGACCCGGGGATTTCACTGAAGCTTTCTTT. This codes for CSGRPGDFTEAFF.

V and J are TRBV5-6 and TRBJ2-7; 8 bases agree with TRBD1. The germline V gene encodes CDR1 SGHDT and CDR2 YYEEEE. Losses at the gene ends were 1 base for V and 4 bases for J; bases not matched to a gene: 7. The CDR3 length is 15 residues. CDR3 amino acids: CASSLRQGRHYEQYF. The CDR3 DNA sequence: TGTGCCAGCAGCTTGAGACAGGGGCGGCATTACGAGCAGTACTTC.

The chain is built from TRBV9 and TRBJ2-5; D possibly corresponds to TRBD1 (6 bases). The V gene's germline CDR1 is SGDLS and CDR2 YYNGEE. V was clipped by 0 bases and J by 5 bases, with 17 bases between them. This CDR3 comprises 16 residues. The CDR3 protein is CASSVEDSLGGETQYF. Here the CDR3 DNA reads TGTGCCAGCAGCGTAGAGGACAGCTTAGGCGGGGAGACCCAGTACTTC.

The chain has TRBV30 and TRBJ1-3, with D possibly being TRBD1 (6 bases). V shed 4 bases and J shed 5 bases, with 12 bases lying between them. CDR3 size: 13 residues. CDR1 and CDR2 from the germline V gene are GTSNPN and SVGIG (reference sequence). The CDR3 region is CAWTAGERNTIYF. The CDR3, as DNA: TGTGCCTGGACCGCAGGGGAAAGAAACACCATATATTTT.

This chain connects TRBV6-6 to TRBJ2-7; TRBD2 is a possible D gene (5 bases). There are 16 residues in the CDR3. Germline V gene sequence: CDR1 MNHNY, CDR2 SVGAGI (reference sequence). Trimming took 0 bases from V and 4 from J, leaving 16 bases between them. The CDR3 sequence: CASSYSASWLSYEQYF. CDR3 coding DNA: TGTGCCAGCAGTTACTCGGCTAGCTGGCTTTCGTACGAGCAGTACTTC.

This rearrangement joins TRBV3-1 (or the pseudogene TRBV3-2) to TRBJ2-7; 7 nucleotides match TRBD2. After removal of 0 bases from V and 0 bases from J, the junction contained 2 bases not matched to a gene. The V gene's germline CDR1 is LGHDT and CDR2 YNNKEL (reference sequence). CDR3 length: 15 amino acids. DNA for the CDR3: TGTGCCAGCAGCCAAGACGGGGGGAGCTCCTACGAGCAGTACTTC. As protein: CASSQDGGSSYEQYF.

This clone has more than one count but fewer than ten. The gene calls are TRBV4-1 and TRBJ2-7; 8 nucleotides match TRBD2. The V and J ends lost 4 bases and 7 bases, in that order; junction bases with no gene match: 15. In germline, CDR1 is MGHRA, CDR2 YSYEKL. The CDR3 extends over 16 amino acids. The CDR3 protein is CASSRPRYAGGSEQYF. The CDR3 nucleotides read TGCGCCAGCAGCCGCCCTCGTTACGCGGGAGGATCTGAGCAGTACTTC.

In its sample, this clone was seen a few times. This chain joins TRBV5-1 and TRBJ2-3, with 11 bases aligning to TRBD1. J lost 8 bases, V lost 0 bases, and 8 bases had no gene match. The CDR3 length is 16 residues. CDR1 SGHRS and CDR2 YFSETQ come from the germline V gene. The CDR3 is CASSLAGQGARSTQYF. The CDR3 DNA sequence: TGCGCCAGCAGCTTGGCCGGACAGGGGGCGAGGAGTACGCAGTATTTT.

The chain links TRBV5-1 to TRBJ2-2; D may be TRBD1 (5 bases). The length of the CDR3 is 15 residues. V was pared by 1 base and J by 1 base, with 8 bases between. Germline assignment: CDR1 SGHRS and CDR2 YFSETQ. DNA of the CDR3: TGCGCCAGCAGCTTGACAGGAATGAACACCGGGGAGCTGTTTTTT. Its translation is CASSLTGMNTGELFF.

The gene calls are TRBV5-6 and TRBJ2-2; 11 nucleotides match TRBD1. Germline CDR1 SGHDT, CDR2 YYEEEE. This CDR3 comprises 16 residues. The trim removed 3 bases at V and 4 bases at J, leaving 5 bases unmatched. This CDR3 is CASSWDRGIGTGELFF. For the CDR3, the DNA is TGTGCCAGCAGCTGGGACAGGGGGATCGGCACCGGGGAGCTGTTTTTT.

The chain combines TRBV19 with TRBJ1-2; tentatively, D is TRBD1 (6 bases). V was shortened by 5 bases and J by 7 bases, with 17 bases between the two germline ends. Per germline, CDR1 LNHDA and CDR2 SQIVND (reference sequence). The CDR3 covers 14 residues. As DNA, the CDR3 is TGTGCCAGTAGTGCCCGCACAGGGCCGGGTGGCTACACCTTC. As protein: CASSARTGPGGYTF.

This clone appeared once. The gene calls are TRBV6-5 and TRBJ1-4, with D possibly matching TRBD1 (6 bases). The V and J ends lost 7 bases and 3 bases respectively, with 15 bases between them. The CDR3 has 15 residues. Germline CDR1 reads MNHEY; CDR2 reads SVGAGI. Here the CDR3 reads CASKKRDTSNEKLFF. CDR3 nucleotide sequence: TGTGCCAGCAAAAAGAGGGACACCTCTAATGAAAAACTGTTTTTT.

The V call is TRBV19, the J call TRBJ2-1, with 9 positions matching TRBD2. Germline V gene sequence: CDR1 LNHDA, CDR2 SQIVND (reference sequence). The junction had 7 bases not matched to a gene; V was cut back by 3 bases and J by 7 bases. This CDR3 spans 15 amino acids. Written as DNA, the CDR3 is TGTGCCAGTAGTATGAGCGGGAGGCGTGAGAATGAGCAGTTCTTC. Protein: CASSMSGRRENEQFF.